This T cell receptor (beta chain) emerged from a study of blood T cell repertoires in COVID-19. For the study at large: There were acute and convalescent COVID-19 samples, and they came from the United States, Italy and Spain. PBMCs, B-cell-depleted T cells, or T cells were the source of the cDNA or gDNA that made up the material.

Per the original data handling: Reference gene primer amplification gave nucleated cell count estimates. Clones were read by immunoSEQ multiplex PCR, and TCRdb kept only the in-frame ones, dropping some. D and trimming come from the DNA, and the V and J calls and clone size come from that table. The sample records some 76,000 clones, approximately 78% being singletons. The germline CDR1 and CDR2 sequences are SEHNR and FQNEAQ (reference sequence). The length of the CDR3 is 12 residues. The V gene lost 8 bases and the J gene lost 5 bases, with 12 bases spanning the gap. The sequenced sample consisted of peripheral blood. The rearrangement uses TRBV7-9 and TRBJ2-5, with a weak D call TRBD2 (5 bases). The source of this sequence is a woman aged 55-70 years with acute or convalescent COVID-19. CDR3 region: CASGRRGETQYF. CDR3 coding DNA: TGTGCCAGCGGACGGAGAGGGGAGACCCAGTACTTC.